The sequence of this T cell receptor beta chain was determined in a study of blood T cell repertoires in COVID-19. Overall study: Some COVID-19 samples were acute and others convalescent; all came from the United States, Italy and Spain. Nucleic acid was either cDNA or gDNA, and it came from T cells, B-cell-depleted T cells, or PBMCs.

Assay: immunoSEQ multiplex PCR; the TCRdb copy retains only in-frame clones and omits some. The data hold about 330,000 clones, with around 82% observed a single time. The V gene lost 6 bases and the J gene lost 2 bases, with 15 bases spanning the gap. Germline V gene data show CDR1 as KGHSH and CDR2 as LQKENI. The CDR3 contains 15 residues. This sequence originates from a woman aged 45-59 years with acute or convalescent COVID-19. V and J are TRBV18 and TRBJ2-3, with D perhaps matching TRBD2 (6 bases). Sequencing input: peripheral blood. In DNA, the CDR3 is TGTGCCAGCTCGCCAACCGGGACTTTCACAGATACGCAGTATTTT. Translation gives CASSPTGTFTDTQYF.